At least ten counts were recorded for the clone carrying this T cell receptor beta chain. Germline lookup yields CDR1 MNHEY and CDR2 SVGAGI. The CDR3 is made up of 15 amino acids. Between the trimmed V and J ends, which lost 0 bases and 2 bases, there was a span of 8 bases. This sample stems from a study of CD8+CD57+ T cells in acquired aplastic anemia. Genomic DNA, the template, was used for profiling of the TCR beta VDJ and CDR3. TCRdb reprocessed the reads with MiXCR, giving one entry per CDR3 protein. The table shows about 180,000 distinct CDR3 sequences, with about half occurring only once. The sequence was collected from a human donor in good health. Material: sorted CD4+, CD8+, or CD8+CD57+ T cells (not recorded which) from PBMCs. The rearrangement uses TRBV6-5 and TRBJ2-1, with D perhaps given as TRBD1 or TRBD2 (6 bases each). The CDR3 here is CASSYSGGTYNEQFF. The CDR3 DNA sequence: TGTGCCAGCAGTTACTCGGGGGGCACCTACAATGAGCAGTTCTTC.